The TCR beta chain described here comes from a study of blood T cell repertoires in COVID-19. Study background: Spain, Italy and the United States supplied samples that represented acute and convalescent COVID-19. From T cells, B-cell-depleted T cells, or PBMCs came the material, which was cDNA or gDNA.

Seattle-derived patients entered the study during active infection and were followed longitudinally. The V end lost 5 bases, the J end lost 5 bases, and 15 bases lay between the germline ends. CDR1 is SGHTA and CDR2 is FQGNSA in the germline V gene. This CDR3 has 14 residues. Profiled with immunoSEQ multiplex PCR; TCRdb holds only in-frame clones, not every one. The sample shows fewer than 300,000 clones, over 80% of them seen only once. The sequence was obtained from a woman between 50 and 59 years old with COVID-19, enrolled during active disease. The chain couples TRBV7-2 to TRBJ2-5; possibly TRBD1 for D (6 bases). Material for sequencing was peripheral blood. The CDR3 loop is CASSTRTAMETQYF. CDR3 coding DNA: TGTGCCAGCAGCACTAGGACAGCGATGGAGACCCAGTACTTC. Full variable domain (remainder filled in from reference TRBV7-2 and TRBJ2-5): GAGVSQSPSNKVTEKGKDVELRCDPISGHTALYWYRQSLGQGLEFLIYFQGNSAPDKSGLPSDRFSAERTGGSVSTLTIQRTQQEDSAVYLCASSTRTAMETQYFGPGTRLLVL.